The 30 T cell receptor beta chains below all came from one sample that was sequenced in a study of CD8 T cells in Susac syndrome. Reverse transcription used roughly 0.5 to 1 ug RNA and random hexamers. TCRdb analysed the immunoSEQ multiplex PCR reads with MiXCR anew, one entry per CDR3 protein. The sample shows around 71,000 distinct CDR3 sequences, 93% of them seen only once. Sequencing was carried out using CD4+ T cells from PBMCs. The source of these receptors is a human donor with Susac syndrome.

The V and J genes are TRBV20-1 and TRBJ2-1; D remains unclear. The germline gives CDR1 DFQATT, CDR2 SNEGSKA (reference sequence). The V end lost 3 bases, the J end lost 4 bases, and 7 bases lay between the germline ends. This CDR3 has 12 amino acids. In DNA form, the CDR3 reads TGCAGTGCTAGTCTCGTATACAATGAGCAGTTCTTC. This sequence encodes CSASLVYNEQFF.

The chain uses TRBV9 and TRBJ2-3, with a tentative D call TRBD1 (5 bases). Germline CDR1 reads SGDLS; CDR2 reads YYNGEE. The V gene lost 1 base and the J gene lost 0 bases, with 12 bases spanning the gap. This CDR3 spans 16 amino acids. The CDR3 protein is CASSVYQGRSTDTQYF. CDR3 DNA: TGTGCCAGCAGCGTATATCAGGGCCGTAGCACAGATACGCAGTATTTT.

The chain has TRBV19 and TRBJ2-7; D is undetermined. Germline V gene lookup returns CDR1 LNHDA and CDR2 SQIVND (reference sequence). V was cut by 6 bases and J by 5 bases, with 14 bases left in between. The CDR3 runs to 13 residues. The CDR3 DNA follows: TGTGCCAGTAGAAAAGGCCGAGTCGACGAGCAGTACTTC. Translation: CASRKGRVDEQYF.

V gene TRBV5-1 combines with J gene TRBJ2-3; D is undetermined. The CDR3 spans 11 residues. Trimming removed 5 bases at V and 5 bases at J, with 6 bases between. Per the germline V gene, CDR1 is SGHRS and CDR2 is YFSETQ. The CDR3 reads CASRGEDTQYF. Here the CDR3 DNA reads TGCGCCAGCAGGGGCGAAGATACGCAGTATTTT.

This chain links TRBV20-1 with TRBJ2-7; D perhaps matches TRBD1 (6 bases). The CDR3 has 12 residues. V was trimmed by 6 bases and J by 0 bases, leaving 9 bases between them. From germline, CDR1 is DFQATT and CDR2 SNEGSKA (reference sequence). The CDR3 protein is CSARQDSYEQYF. CDR3 nucleotide sequence: TGCAGTGCGAGACAGGACTCCTACGAGCAGTACTTC.

The sample holds one count of this clonotype. This chain links TRBV4-1 with TRBJ1-5; D gene uncertain. V lost 0 bases, J lost 5 bases, and 5 bases lay in between. This CDR3 has 13 residues. Germline values: CDR1 MGHRA, CDR2 YSYEKL. The DNA of the CDR3 is TGCGCCAGCAGCCAAGATGGATATCAGCCCCAGCATTTT. Residues: CASSQDGYQPQHF.

The chain is built from TRBV5-4 and TRBJ2-3; TRBD2 matches at 7 bases. With V trimmed by 0 bases and J by 5 bases, 6 bases remained unmatched. The CDR3 has 15 residues. Germline V gives CDR1 SGHNT, CDR2 YYREEE (reference sequence). This chain's CDR3 is CASSLAGGGGDTQYF. The CDR3 DNA is TGTGCCAGCAGCTTGGCAGGCGGGGGAGGAGATACGCAGTATTTT.

The chain uses TRBV20-1 and TRBJ2-2; TRBD1 might be the D (5 bases). CDR3 length: 13 amino acids. V was clipped by 4 bases and J by 1 base, with 7 bases between them. Germline assignment: CDR1 DFQATT and CDR2 SNEGSKA (reference sequence). The CDR3 sequence is CSANRRNTGELFF. The DNA of the CDR3 is TGCAGTGCTAACAGGAGGAACACCGGGGAGCTGTTTTTT.

CDR3 in amino acids: CASSPTGVGYNEQFF. CDR3 nucleotide sequence: TGTGCCAGCAGCCCGACAGGCGTGGGCTACAATGAGCAGTTCTTC. The gene calls are TRBV28 and TRBJ2-1, with a possible D match to TRBD1 (6 bases). The CDR3 covers 15 residues. Trimming took 6 bases from V and 3 from J, leaving 15 bases between them. Germline V gives CDR1 MDHEN, CDR2 SYDVKM.

The chain carries TRBV2 and TRBJ2-7; D is perhaps TRBD1 or TRBD2 (5 bases each). Germline CDR1 and CDR2: SNHLY and FYNNEI. This CDR3 region has 14 residues. Deletions cut 3 bases from V and 6 bases from J, with 15 bases between. The CDR3 is CASSEGPIGGEQYF. The CDR3 bases are TGTGCCAGCAGTGAGGGGCCAATAGGAGGCGAGCAGTACTTC.

The rearrangement joins TRBV19 to TRBJ1-6; 8 nucleotides match TRBD1. Trimming took 3 bases from V and 9 from J; bases not matched to a gene: 4. The CDR3 extends over 14 amino acids. Germline V gene sequence: CDR1 LNHDA, CDR2 SQIVND (reference sequence). CDR3 region: CASSMGQEGSPLHF. DNA of the CDR3: TGTGCCAGTAGTATGGGACAGGAAGGTTCACCCCTCCACTTT.

The chain uses TRBV5-4 and TRBJ2-3; 11 positions match TRBD1. Germline V CDR1 and CDR2: SGHNT, YYREEE (reference sequence). The CDR3 is made up of 17 amino acids. The V gene end was trimmed by 0 bases and the J gene end by 3 bases; junction bases not matched to a gene: 6. CDR3 coding DNA: TGTGCCAGCAGCTTGGGGACAGGGGGCGATTGGACAGATACGCAGTATTTT. This codes for CASSLGTGGDWTDTQYF.

This chain joins TRBV4-1 and TRBJ1-2; 9 bases map to TRBD1. The germline CDR1 and CDR2 sequences are MGHRA and YSYEKL. This CDR3 region has 15 residues. The J segment lost 5 bases and the V segment lost 1 base, leaving 5 bases of the junction unmatched. CDR3 region: CASSQGEGQGYGYTF. In nucleotides, the CDR3 is TGCGCCAGCAGCCAAGGGGAGGGACAGGGTTATGGCTACACCTTC.

The chain employs TRBV12-3 or TRBV12-4 and TRBJ1-1; 7 bases align to TRBD1. CDR3 length: 15 residues. J lost 0 bases, V lost 7 bases, and 8 bases had no gene match. The CDR3 reads CASTDYTGVNTEAFF. The DNA for the CDR3 is TGTGCCAGCACCGACTATACAGGGGTGAACACTGAAGCTTTCTTT.

The chain links TRBV6-2 or TRBV6-3 to TRBJ1-1; D might be TRBD1 (6 bases). The CDR3 totals 14 residues. The germline gives CDR1 MNHEY, CDR2 SVGEGT. V gave up 5 bases and J gave up 6 bases, with 16 bases separating them. Here the CDR3 DNA reads TGTGCCAGCAGTGCACCCGACAGGAGACCTGAAGCTTTCTTT. This codes for CASSAPDRRPEAFF.

The chain employs TRBV20-1 and TRBJ2-6, with no clear D. Germline CDR1 and CDR2: DFQATT and SNEGSKA (reference sequence). The CDR3 loop spans 17 amino acids. Trimming pared 0 bases from V and 2 bases from J, leaving 14 bases between. The CDR3 sequence is CSARDWAAFAGANVLTF. The DNA for the CDR3 is TGCAGTGCTAGAGACTGGGCGGCATTTGCTGGGGCCAACGTCCTGACTTTC.

The chain joins TRBV7-2 to TRBJ1-5; maybe TRBD1 (6 bases). Trimming removed 0 bases at V and 5 bases at J, with 14 bases between. The CDR3 is 16 residues long. CDR1 SGHTA and CDR2 FQGNSA come from the germline V gene. The CDR3 DNA reads TGTGCCAGCAGCTTAGCGGGCACAGGGTTAGATCAGCCCCAGCATTTT. Translated: CASSLAGTGLDQPQHF.

V and J are TRBV2 and TRBJ1-2, with D possibly being TRBD1 (5 bases). Germline-derived CDR1 and CDR2 are SNHLY and FYNNEI. This CDR3 has 14 residues. V gave up 7 bases and J gave up 4 bases, with 16 bases separating them. CDR3 bases: TGTGCCAGCACAGCCTTAGGGGCCGGCTATGGCTACACCTTC. Translating it yields CASTALGAGYGYTF. Variable domain in full (rest from reference TRBV2 and TRBJ1-2): EPEVTQTPSHQVTQMGQEVILRCVPISNHLYFYWYRQILGQKVEFLVSFYNNEISEKSEIFDDQFSVERPDGSNFTLKIRSTKLEDSAMYFCASTALGAGYGYTFGSGTRLTVV.

The gene calls are TRBV7-9 and TRBJ2-1; 9 nucleotides agree with TRBD1. The germline V gene encodes CDR1 SEHNR and CDR2 FQNEAQ (reference sequence). V was clipped by 4 bases and J by 7 bases; unmatched bases: 8. The CDR3 sequence is 15 residues long. CDR3 loop: CASSSDRGILNEQFF. The CDR3 DNA is TGTGCCAGCAGCTCCGACAGGGGGATACTAAATGAGCAGTTCTTC.

The chain has TRBV5-5 and TRBJ2-1; possibly TRBD2 for D (6 bases). The CDR3 runs 17 residues. Germline CDR1 and CDR2: SGHKS and YYEKEE (reference sequence). The germline V and J ends were trimmed by 0 bases and 5 bases, with 18 bases remaining between them. In DNA, the CDR3 is TGTGCCAGCAGCTTGGCCGGGACTCGACGACCCAACAATGAGCAGTTCTTC. Its protein is CASSLAGTRRPNNEQFF.

The chain is built from TRBV12-3 or TRBV12-4 and TRBJ1-5; the D gene is possibly TRBD1 (5 bases). Deletions cut 3 bases from V and 0 bases from J, with 18 bases between. This CDR3 spans 18 amino acids. In DNA, the CDR3 is TGTGCCAGCAGTTTTGACAGCTGGGGCGGGTATAGCAATCAGCCCCAGCATTTT. This gives the protein CASSFDSWGGYSNQPQHF.

This chain links TRBV6-5 with TRBJ2-2, with TRBD1 as a possible D gene (5 bases). Germline V gene lookup returns CDR1 MNHEY and CDR2 SVGAGI. Trimming removed 0 bases at V and 4 bases at J, with 12 bases between. The CDR3 totals 16 residues. The CDR3 sequence: CASSYSIFQGTGELFF. The CDR3 nucleotides read TGTGCCAGCAGTTACTCGATTTTTCAGGGCACCGGGGAGCTGTTTTTT.

The V and J genes are TRBV19 and TRBJ1-2; the D is unclear. Germline V gene lookup returns CDR1 LNHDA and CDR2 SQIVND (reference sequence). The CDR3 covers 13 residues. The V end lost 3 bases, the J end lost 6 bases, and 11 bases lay between the germline ends. The chain's CDR3 is CASSIGAPDGYTF. DNA for the CDR3: TGTGCCAGTAGTATCGGAGCTCCGGATGGCTACACCTTC.

V is TRBV7-9 and J is TRBJ1-6; D unresolved. The CDR3 extends over 15 amino acids. Germline CDR1 and CDR2: SEHNR and FQNEAQ (reference sequence). V lost 5 bases and J 10 bases, leaving 18 bases between the germline ends. For the CDR3, the DNA is TGTGCCAGCAGCGTATCCGGGGTGGCCCGGTCACCCCTCCACTTT. This encodes CASSVSGVARSPLHF.

The V gene is TRBV20-1, the J gene TRBJ1-2, with 9 bases matching TRBD1. This CDR3 region has 12 residues. V shed 2 bases and J 6 bases; nucleotides not matched to a gene: 1. Germline lookup yields CDR1 DFQATT and CDR2 SNEGSKA (reference sequence). In nucleotides, the CDR3 is TGCAGTGCTAGAAGGACAGGGGATGGCTACACCTTC. Protein sequence: CSARRTGDGYTF.

This chain uses TRBV20-1 with TRBJ1-5; a weak D match, TRBD1 (6 bases). Trimming stripped 2 bases from V and 4 bases from J, with 21 bases between. This CDR3 is built from 17 residues. CDR1 is DFQATT, CDR2 SNEGSKA, per germline (reference sequence). CDR3 DNA: TGCAGTGCTAGACCTTTTGGACAGAAAGTAAGGAATCAGCCCCAGCATTTT. It specifies CSARPFGQKVRNQPQHF.

The rearrangement links TRBV4-3 to TRBJ1-4, with D maybe TRBD1 (5 bases). Germline CDR1 and CDR2: LGHNA and YSLEER. Between the trimmed V and J ends, which lost 4 bases and 8 bases, there was a span of 17 bases. The CDR3 contains 15 residues. CDR3 nucleotide sequence: TGCGCCAGCAGCCTCCCCGGGACGTTCCCCGAAAAACTGTTTTTT. Translation gives CASSLPGTFPEKLFF.

The V call is TRBV11-3, the J call TRBJ2-5, with 8 nucleotides matching TRBD2. The CDR3 totals 13 residues. Germline-derived CDR1 and CDR2 are SGHNT and YENEEA. Losses at the gene ends were 7 bases for V and 3 bases for J; bases not matched to a gene: 4. The DNA for the CDR3 is TGTGCCAGCAAAGGGACTAGGGAAGAGACCCAGTACTTC. Translation: CASKGTREETQYF.

The chain has TRBV2 and TRBJ2-2; D might be TRBD1 (6 bases). Per germline, CDR1 SNHLY and CDR2 FYNNEI. V was cut by 4 bases and J by 2 bases, with 8 bases left in between. This CDR3 spans 14 amino acids. CDR3 sequence (DNA): TGTGCCAGCAGTGGGGGACACAACACCGGGGAGCTGTTTTTT. As protein: CASSGGHNTGELFF. The full variable domain, its missing parts supplied by reference TRBV2 and TRBJ2-2, is EPEVTQTPSHQVTQMGQEVILRCVPISNHLYFYWYRQILGQKVEFLVSFYNNEISEKSEIFDDQFSVERPDGSNFTLKIRSTKLEDSAMYFCASSGGHNTGELFFGEGSRLTVL.

CDR3 in amino acids: CASSPAGTGITGGYTF. The CDR3 DNA reads as TGTGCCAGCAGCCCGGCCGGGACAGGGATAACGGGGGGCTACACCTTC. The V gene is TRBV5-6, the J gene TRBJ1-2; TRBD1 agrees at 9 bases. The germline V gene encodes CDR1 SGHDT and CDR2 YYEEEE. The CDR3 has 16 amino acids. With V trimmed by 4 bases and J by 8 bases, 15 bases remained unmatched. The full variable domain, with the rest looked up from reference TRBV5-6 and TRBJ1-2, is DAGVTQSPTHLIKTRGQQVTLRCSPKSGHDTVSWYQQALGQGPQFIFQYYEEEERQRGNFPDRFSGHQFPNYSSELNVNALLLGDSALYLCASSPAGTGITGGYTFGSGTRLTVV.